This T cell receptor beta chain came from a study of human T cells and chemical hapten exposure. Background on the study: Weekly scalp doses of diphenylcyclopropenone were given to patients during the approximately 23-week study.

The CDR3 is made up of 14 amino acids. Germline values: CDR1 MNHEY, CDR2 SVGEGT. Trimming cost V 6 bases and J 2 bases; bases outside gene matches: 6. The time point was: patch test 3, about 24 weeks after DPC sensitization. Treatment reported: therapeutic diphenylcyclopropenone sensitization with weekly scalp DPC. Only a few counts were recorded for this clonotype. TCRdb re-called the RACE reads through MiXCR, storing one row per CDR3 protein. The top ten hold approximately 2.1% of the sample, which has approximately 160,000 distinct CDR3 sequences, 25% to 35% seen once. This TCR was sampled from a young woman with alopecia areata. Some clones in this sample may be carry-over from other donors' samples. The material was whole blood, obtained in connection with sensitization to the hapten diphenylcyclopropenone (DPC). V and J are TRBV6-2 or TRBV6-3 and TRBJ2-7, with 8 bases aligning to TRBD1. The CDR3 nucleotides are TGTGCCAGCAGACGCGGGACAGGTACCTACGAGCAGTACTTC. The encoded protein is CASRRGTGTYEQYF.